Listed here are 13 T cell receptor beta chains from one sample, sequenced in a study of T cells in Graves' hyperthyroidism and ophthalmopathy. The investigators amplified TCR beta CDR3 regions from RNA transcripts. The primer set for the first-round RT-PCR of the TCR CDR3 was HTBI. TCRdb re-derived calls from the multiplex PCR reads in MiXCR, one entry per CDR3 protein. The repertoire holds hundreds of thousands of distinct CDR3 sequences, with roughly 15% as singletons. Sequencing was performed on blood. These receptors were collected from a woman between 18 and 30 years old with Graves' hyperthyroidism.

This clonotype has only a few counts. The genes are TRBV20-1 and TRBJ1-1; 7 bases line up with TRBD1. The CDR3 extends over 14 amino acids. Germline CDR1 reads DFQATT; CDR2 reads SNEGSKA (reference sequence). V lost 3 bases to trimming and J lost 0 bases; unmatched junction nucleotides: 4. The CDR3, as DNA: TGCAGTGCTAGGGGACAGCCGGTGAACACTGAAGCTTTCTTT. Protein: CSARGQPVNTEAFF.

This clonotype has at least ten counts. The chain couples TRBV7-4 to TRBJ2-7; 10 bases map to TRBD1. Germline lookup yields CDR1 SGHVT and CDR2 SQSDAQ. This CDR3 has 16 amino acids. V was pared by 5 bases and J by 2 bases, with 9 bases of the junction left unmatched. CDR3 sequence (DNA): TGTGCCAGCAGCCCCAGGGACAGGGGCCACCCCTACGAGCAGTACTTC. This encodes CASSPRDRGHPYEQYF.

The rearrangement joins TRBV7-9 to TRBJ2-1, with D maybe TRBD2 (5 bases). V was cut by 5 bases and J by 6 bases, with 20 bases left in between. The length of the CDR3 is 16 residues. Germline-derived CDR1 and CDR2 are SEHNR and FQNEAQ (reference sequence). The CDR3 DNA follows: TGTGCCAGCAGCCCCCGAGCGGAAGGGTTATTCAATGAGCAGTTCTTC. Translating gives CASSPRAEGLFNEQFF.

The sample holds many counts of this clonotype. The rearrangement links TRBV4-3 to TRBJ2-7; 8 bases align to TRBD1. The CDR3 runs to 15 residues. CDR1 is LGHNA and CDR2 is YSLEER in the germline V gene. The junction had 7 bases not matched to a gene; V was cut back by 1 base and J by 5 bases. This CDR3 reads CASSQGQGKGHEQYF. The CDR3 DNA sequence: TGCGCCAGCAGCCAAGGACAGGGGAAAGGCCACGAGCAGTACTTC.

The sample holds many counts of this clonotype. The chain is built from TRBV18 and TRBJ2-1; D is uncertain. This CDR3 is built from 13 residues. Germline loops: CDR1 KGHSH, CDR2 LQKENI. The germline V and J ends were trimmed by 1 base and 9 bases, with 10 bases remaining between them. In nucleotides, the CDR3 is TGTGCCAGCTCACCACTCGGCGGCGGTGAGCAGTTCTTC. Residues: CASSPLGGGEQFF.

This clonotype was detected ten times or more. The V and J genes are TRBV20-1 and TRBJ2-3; 7 bases match TRBD2. CDR3 length equals 14 residues. V gave up 5 bases and J gave up 0 bases; unmatched junction bases: 5. The V gene's germline CDR1 is DFQATT and CDR2 SNEGSKA (reference sequence). This CDR3 is CSAGGGLSTDTQYF. DNA for the CDR3: TGCAGTGCTGGCGGGGGACTTAGCACAGATACGCAGTATTTT.

This clonotype turned up a few times. The V and J genes are TRBV27 and TRBJ2-7; perhaps TRBD1 as D (6 bases). With 1 base removed from V and 2 bases from J, the gap between germline ends came to 18 bases. The V gene's germline CDR1 is MNHEY and CDR2 SMNVEV (reference sequence). This CDR3 has 17 amino acids. The CDR3, as DNA: TGTGCCAGCAGTTTATTCGGCTTATCGGACAGACCCTACGAGCAGTACTTC. Amino acid sequence: CASSLFGLSDRPYEQYF.

In its sample, this clonotype was seen a few times. The chain employs TRBV7-2 and TRBJ2-5; 7 nucleotides align to TRBD2. Unmatched junction bases numbered 8, after V lost 8 bases and J lost 5 bases. Germline V lookup: CDR1 SGHTA, CDR2 FQGNSA. CDR3 length: 13 residues. The CDR3 sequence: CASGRGRDETQYF. CDR3 sequence (DNA): TGTGCCAGCGGGAGGGGAAGGGATGAGACCCAGTACTTC.

The table lists this clonotype with many counts. V usage is TRBV20-1 and J usage is TRBJ1-5; tentative D call: TRBD1 (6 bases). The V gene's germline CDR1 is DFQATT and CDR2 SNEGSKA (reference sequence). Deletions cut 1 base from V and 6 bases from J, with 16 bases between. The CDR3 loop spans 15 amino acids. The CDR3 here is CSARARQEGRQPQHF. The CDR3 nucleotides are TGCAGTGCTAGAGCCCGACAGGAAGGGCGTCAGCCCCAGCATTTT.

CDR3 region: CASTPDRDHRETQYF. Here the CDR3 DNA reads TGTGCCAGTACCCCGGACAGGGACCATCGGGAGACCCAGTACTTC. The chain employs TRBV19 and TRBJ2-5, with 8 bases matching TRBD1. CDR1 and CDR2 from the germline V gene are LNHDA and SQIVND (reference sequence). The CDR3 has 15 amino acids. Germline trimming cut 7 bases from V and 5 bases from J; bases unmatched to any gene: 12.

This clonotype has just a few counts. CDR3: CASRLTGNTGELFF. CDR3 sequence (DNA): TGTGCCAGCAGACTTACAGGGAACACCGGGGAGCTGTTTTTT. This chain connects TRBV6-1 to TRBJ2-2; tentatively, D is TRBD1 (5 bases). The germline V gene encodes CDR1 MNHNS and CDR2 SASEGT. The ends were cut back, 6 bases at V and 1 base at J, with 9 bases in the middle. This CDR3 is built from 14 residues.

This chain joins TRBV6-2 or TRBV6-3 and TRBJ2-2; maybe TRBD1 (6 bases). V was trimmed by 7 bases and J by 1 base, leaving 16 bases between them. The CDR3 sequence is 16 residues long. CDR1 is MNHEY and CDR2 is SVGEGT in the germline V gene. DNA for the CDR3: TGTGCCAGCATCAAAGAGGGGGACCAGAACACCGGGGAGCTGTTTTTT. Residues: CASIKEGDQNTGELFF.

This clonotype appeared a few times. The V and J genes are TRBV3-1 and TRBJ2-1; the D gene is possibly TRBD2 (5 bases). The CDR3 contains 14 residues. Trimming left V 4 bases short and J 8 bases short, with 15 bases between. Germline loops: CDR1 LGHDT, CDR2 YNNKEL (reference sequence). The CDR3 region is CASSPGWVEDEQFF. For the CDR3, the DNA is TGTGCCAGCAGCCCGGGATGGGTGGAGGATGAGCAGTTCTTC.